These 12 T cell receptor beta chains share one sample of origin, sequenced in a study of blood T cell repertoires in COVID-19. This table comes from immunoSEQ multiplex PCR, and its TCRdb copy is limited to in-frame clones, with some not included. The sample shows hundreds of thousands of clones, approximately 88% of them seen only once. The sequenced sample consisted of PBMCs or T cells enriched from blood (not recorded which). These receptors came from a woman aged 35 to 49 who had recovered from COVID-19.

The chain recombines TRBV28 with TRBJ1-5; D might be TRBD1 (6 bases). The germline V and J ends were trimmed by 7 bases and 5 bases, with 18 bases remaining between them. This CDR3 has 15 amino acids. Germline values: CDR1 MDHEN, CDR2 SYDVKM. CDR3 region: CASTPGGPRDQPQHF. Here the CDR3 DNA reads TGTGCCAGCACGCCGGGGGGCCCTCGCGATCAGCCCCAGCATTTT.

The chain uses TRBV7-6 and TRBJ2-1, with D maybe TRBD1 (5 bases). The CDR3 has 16 amino acids. Looked up from germline, CDR1 is SGHVS and CDR2 is FNYEAQ. The germline V and J ends were trimmed by 4 bases and 2 bases, with 15 bases remaining between them. CDR3 DNA: TGTGCCAGCAGCTCGGAGCTGGGGCAAACCTACAATGAGCAGTTCTTC. Protein product: CASSSELGQTYNEQFF.

The rearrangement joins TRBV15 to TRBJ2-7; 10 nucleotides agree with TRBD2. This CDR3 has 14 residues. Germline V gene data show CDR1 as LNHNV and CDR2 as YYDKDF (reference sequence). Germline trimming cut 6 bases from V and 4 bases from J; bases unmatched to any gene: 6. The CDR3 region is CATRASGRRYEQYF. The CDR3 DNA reads as TGTGCCACCAGGGCTAGCGGGAGAAGGTACGAGCAGTACTTC.

This clone was recorded once. This CDR3 reads CASSYQNRDRVYEQYF. CDR3 DNA sequence: TGTGCCAGCAGTTACCAGAACCGGGACAGGGTTTACGAGCAGTACTTC. The chain combines TRBV27 with TRBJ2-7; 9 bases are a match to TRBD1. CDR1 is MNHEY, CDR2 SMNVEV, per germline (reference sequence). V was clipped by 4 bases and J by 4 bases; unmatched bases: 11. The CDR3 has 16 amino acids.

The chain recombines TRBV7-9 with TRBJ2-7; 11 nucleotides agree with TRBD2. Germline values: CDR1 SEHNR, CDR2 FQNEAQ (reference sequence). Trimming cost V 5 bases and J 2 bases; bases outside gene matches: 2. CDR3 size: 14 residues. The chain's CDR3 is CASSQLAGAYEQYF. The CDR3 DNA follows: TGTGCCAGCAGCCAACTAGCGGGAGCCTACGAGCAGTACTTC.

The chain joins TRBV6-5 to TRBJ1-1; D ambiguous. The germline V gene has CDR1 MNHEY and CDR2 SVGAGI. This CDR3 has 14 amino acids. Trimming removed 8 bases from V and 1 base from J, with 14 bases in between. The CDR3 nucleotides are TGTGCCAGCGGAGAACGGCTTGGGAACACTGAAGCTTTCTTT. Residues: CASGERLGNTEAFF.

The V call is TRBV28, the J call TRBJ2-3; D is possibly TRBD2 (6 bases). The CDR3 contains 15 residues. V was clipped by 6 bases and J by 1 base, with 14 bases between them. Germline values: CDR1 MDHEN, CDR2 SYDVKM. The CDR3 loop is CASRPPAGRTDTQYF. As DNA, the CDR3 is TGTGCCAGCAGGCCGCCAGCGGGCCGCACAGATACGCAGTATTTT.

The sample holds one count of this clone. The rearrangement uses TRBV7-2 and TRBJ1-2; 8 nucleotides line up with TRBD1. The V gene end was trimmed by 1 base and the J gene end by 8 bases; junction bases not matched to a gene: 9. The CDR3 loop spans 15 amino acids. Germline lookup yields CDR1 SGHTA and CDR2 FQGNSA. The CDR3 sequence: CASSLGSHRGGGYTF. CDR3 nucleotide sequence: TGTGCCAGCAGCTTAGGATCTCACAGGGGGGGAGGCTACACCTTC.

This clone was counted between two and nine times. This chain joins TRBV7-8 and TRBJ2-1; the match to TRBD2 covers 9 bases. Germline CDR1 is SGHVS and CDR2 is FQNEAQ. With V trimmed by 1 base and J by 4 bases, 8 bases remained unmatched. This CDR3 region has 17 residues. This CDR3 is CASSLGLSGSGYNEQFF. DNA of the CDR3: TGTGCCAGCAGCTTAGGGCTTAGCGGGAGTGGGTACAATGAGCAGTTCTTC. Combining the CDR3 with reference TRBV7-8 and TRBJ2-1 gives the whole variable domain GAGVSQSPRYKVAKRGQDVALRCDPISGHVSLFWYQQALGQGPEFLTYFQNEAQLDKSGLPSDRFFAERPEGSVSTLKIQRTQQEDSAVYLCASSLGLSGSGYNEQFFGPGTRLTVL.

This sequence joins TRBV3-1 (or the pseudogene TRBV3-2) and TRBJ2-5; D not resolved. The CDR3 sequence is 15 residues long. The germline V and J ends were trimmed by 0 bases and 7 bases, with 15 bases remaining between them. CDR1 and CDR2 from the germline V gene are LGHDT and YNNKEL (reference sequence). The CDR3 region is CASSQDPLYRGTQYF. In DNA form, the CDR3 reads TGTGCCAGCAGCCAAGATCCTCTATATAGAGGGACCCAGTACTTC.

The rearrangement uses TRBV2 and TRBJ2-5, with D unclear. Germline CDR1 is SNHLY and CDR2 is FYNNEI. Trimming left V 6 bases short and J 2 bases short, with 19 bases between. The CDR3 has 16 amino acids. The CDR3 DNA is TGTGCCAGCAGACCAACTTCCCGACATCTTCAAGAGACCCAGTACTTC. Amino acids: CASRPTSRHLQETQYF.

The gene calls are TRBV9 and TRBJ2-7, with a possible D match to TRBD2 (5 bases). CDR3 size: 14 residues. Germline-derived CDR1 and CDR2 are SGDLS and YYNGEE. The germline V and J ends were trimmed by 0 bases and 3 bases, with 10 bases remaining between them. CDR3 amino acids: CASSVGYGVYEQYF. The CDR3 DNA sequence: TGTGCCAGCAGCGTAGGGTACGGGGTCTACGAGCAGTACTTC.